This T cell receptor (beta chain) was identified in a study of blood T cell repertoires in COVID-19. Study-level information: Whether acute or convalescent, the COVID-19 samples came from the United States, Italy and Spain.

CDR1 LGHNA and CDR2 YSLEER come from the germline V gene. The CDR3 is 16 amino acids. V was pared by 1 base and J by 7 bases, with 5 bases of the junction left unmatched. The table came from immunoSEQ multiplex PCR; TCRdb's copy has only in-frame clones and leaves some out. Among 220,000 or so clones listed, approximately 82% were seen once. The chain recombines TRBV4-3 with TRBJ2-1, with TRBD2 identical over 12 bases. The sequence was obtained from a woman aged 80 or over with acute or convalescent COVID-19. The sample taken for sequencing was peripheral blood. CDR3 DNA sequence: TGCGCCAGCAGCCAAGTACTAGCGGGAGGAGGAAATGAGCAGTTCTTC. Translation: CASSQVLAGGGNEQFF.